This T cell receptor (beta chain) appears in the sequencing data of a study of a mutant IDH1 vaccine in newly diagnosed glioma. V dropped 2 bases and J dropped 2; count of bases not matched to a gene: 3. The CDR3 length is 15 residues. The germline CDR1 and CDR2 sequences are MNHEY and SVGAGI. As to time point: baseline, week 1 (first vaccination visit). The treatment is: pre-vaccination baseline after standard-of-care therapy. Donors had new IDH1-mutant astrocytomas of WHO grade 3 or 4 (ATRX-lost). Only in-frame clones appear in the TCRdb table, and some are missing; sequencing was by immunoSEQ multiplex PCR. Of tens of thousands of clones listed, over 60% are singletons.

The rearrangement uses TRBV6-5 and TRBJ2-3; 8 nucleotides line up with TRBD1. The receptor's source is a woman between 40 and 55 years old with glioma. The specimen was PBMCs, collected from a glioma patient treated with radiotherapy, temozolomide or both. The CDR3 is CASSYQGANTDTQYF. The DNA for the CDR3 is TGTGCCAGCAGTTACCAGGGGGCGAACACAGATACGCAGTATTTT.